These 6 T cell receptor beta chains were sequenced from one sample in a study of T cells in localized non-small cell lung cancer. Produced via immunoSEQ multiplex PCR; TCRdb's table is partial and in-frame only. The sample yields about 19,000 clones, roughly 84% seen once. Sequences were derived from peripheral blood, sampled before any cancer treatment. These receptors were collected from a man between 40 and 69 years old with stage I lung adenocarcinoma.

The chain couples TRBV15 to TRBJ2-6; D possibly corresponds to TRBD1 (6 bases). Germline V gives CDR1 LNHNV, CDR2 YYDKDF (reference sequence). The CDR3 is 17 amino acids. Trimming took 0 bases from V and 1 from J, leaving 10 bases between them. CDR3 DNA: TGTGCCACCAGCAGAGAACGGGACACTTCTGGGGCCAACGTCCTGACTTTC. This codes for CATSRERDTSGANVLTF.

The CDR3 loop reads CASSGTVNTEAFF. CDR3 in DNA: TGTGCCAGCAGTGGGACAGTGAACACTGAAGCTTTCTTT. The genes are TRBV28 and TRBJ1-1; 7 bases agree with TRBD1. The germline CDR1 and CDR2 sequences are MDHEN and SYDVKM. This CDR3 contains 13 residues. With 5 bases clipped from V and 0 bases from J, the junction kept 0 bases outside the gene matches.

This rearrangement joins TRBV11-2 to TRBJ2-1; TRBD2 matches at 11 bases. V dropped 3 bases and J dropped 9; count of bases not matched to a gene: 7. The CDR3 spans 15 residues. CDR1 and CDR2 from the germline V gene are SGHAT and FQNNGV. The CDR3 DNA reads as TGTGCCAGCAGCTTCCCGACTAGCGGGAATAGTGAGCAGTTCTTC. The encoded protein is CASSFPTSGNSEQFF. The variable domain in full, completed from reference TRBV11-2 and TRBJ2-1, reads EAGVAQSPRYKIIEKRQSVAFWCNPISGHATLYWYQQILGQGPKLLIQFQNNGVVDDSQLPKDRFSAERLKGVDSTLKIQPAKLEDSAVYLCASSFPTSGNSEQFFGPGTRLTVL.

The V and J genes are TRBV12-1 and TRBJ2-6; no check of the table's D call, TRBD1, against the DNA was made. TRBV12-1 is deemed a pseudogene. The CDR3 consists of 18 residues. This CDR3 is CASSIFNIGQSRANVLTF. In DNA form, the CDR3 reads TGTGCCAGCAGCATTTTTAATATAGGACAAAGTCGGGCCAACGTCCTGACTTTC.

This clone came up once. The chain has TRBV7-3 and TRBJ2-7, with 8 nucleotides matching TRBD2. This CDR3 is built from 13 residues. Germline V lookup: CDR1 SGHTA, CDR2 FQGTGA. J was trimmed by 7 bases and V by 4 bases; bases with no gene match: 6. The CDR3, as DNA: TGTGCCAGCAGCTCGACTAGCGCGGGGGAGCAGTACTTC. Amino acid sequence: CASSSTSAGEQYF.

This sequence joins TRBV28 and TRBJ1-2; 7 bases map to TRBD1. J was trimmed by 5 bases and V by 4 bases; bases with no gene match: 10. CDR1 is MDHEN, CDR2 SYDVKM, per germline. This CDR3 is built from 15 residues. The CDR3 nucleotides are TGTGCCAGCAGTTACCGGGACAGAGCCATTTATGGCTACACCTTC. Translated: CASSYRDRAIYGYTF.